What follows is one T cell receptor beta chain and its context. The antigen is undetermined. The data are from a study of lymphopenia after photon versus proton radiotherapy. The study's findings and limits: After lymphocyte nadir, photon-treated repertoires showed oligoclonal expansion, especially CD8+ Temra.

In germline, CDR1 is MNHEY, CDR2 SVGAGI. CDR3 length: 14 residues. V was clipped by 9 bases and J by 3 bases, with 17 bases between them. Clones were sequenced by immunoSEQ multiplex PCR, and TCRdb holds only the in-frame ones, with some missing. The data show 75,000 to 95,000 clones, 83% seen once. This specimen consisted of peripheral blood, obtained from a patient treated with proton-based radiotherapy. The clonotype was recovered from a man in his 60s with pancreatic cancer. The chain recombines TRBV6-5 with TRBJ1-1; D gene uncertain. CDR3 nucleotide sequence: TGTGCCAGTGCTCGGGTCGGGCTACACACTGAAGCTTTCTTT. Translated, it gives CASARVGLHTEAFF.